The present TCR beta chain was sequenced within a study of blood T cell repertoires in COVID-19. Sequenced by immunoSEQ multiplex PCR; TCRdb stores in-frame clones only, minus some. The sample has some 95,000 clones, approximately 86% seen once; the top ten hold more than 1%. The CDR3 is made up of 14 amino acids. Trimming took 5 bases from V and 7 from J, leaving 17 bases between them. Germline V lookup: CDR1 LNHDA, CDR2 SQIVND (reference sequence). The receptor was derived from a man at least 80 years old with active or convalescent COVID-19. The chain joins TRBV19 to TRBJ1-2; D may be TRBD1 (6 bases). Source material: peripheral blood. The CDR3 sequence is CASSSDRSYGGYTF. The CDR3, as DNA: TGTGCCAGTAGTTCGGACAGAAGCTATGGTGGCTACACCTTC.